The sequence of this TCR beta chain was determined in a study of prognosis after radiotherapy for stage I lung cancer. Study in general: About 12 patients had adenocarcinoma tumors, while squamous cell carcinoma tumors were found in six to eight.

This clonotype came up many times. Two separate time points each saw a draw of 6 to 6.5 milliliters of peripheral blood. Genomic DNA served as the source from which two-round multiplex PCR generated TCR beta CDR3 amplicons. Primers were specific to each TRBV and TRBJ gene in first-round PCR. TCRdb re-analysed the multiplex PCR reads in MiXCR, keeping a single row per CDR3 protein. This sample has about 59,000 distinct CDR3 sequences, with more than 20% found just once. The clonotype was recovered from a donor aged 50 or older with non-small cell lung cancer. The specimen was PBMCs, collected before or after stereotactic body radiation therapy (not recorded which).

CDR3 region: CASSYVGGEQYF. DNA for the CDR3: TGTGCCAGCAGTTACGTGGGGGGAGAGCAGTACTTC. V and J are TRBV6-2 or TRBV6-3 and TRBJ2-7; perhaps TRBD2 as D (6 bases). The V gene lost 2 bases and the J gene lost 7 bases, with 9 bases spanning the gap. This CDR3 region has 12 residues. The V gene's germline CDR1 is MNHEY and CDR2 SVGEGT.